This T cell receptor beta chain appears in the sequencing data of a study of blood T cell repertoires in COVID-19. This CDR3 spans 17 amino acids. Germline V gene sequence: CDR1 MDHEN, CDR2 SYDVKM. The V end was cut by 2 bases, the J end by 2 bases, with 18 bases between. Clones were read by immunoSEQ multiplex PCR, and TCRdb kept only the in-frame ones, dropping some. The sample contains around 40,000 clones, roughly 94% of which appear only once. This clone was detected once. The rearrangement links TRBV28 to TRBJ1-1; TRBD1 might be the D (5 bases). Sequencing was carried out using peripheral blood. The origin of this receptor is a human donor with active COVID-19. The donor label of this sample is uncertain. CDR3 region: CASSLAGWGRANTEAFF. CDR3 DNA sequence: TGTGCCAGCAGTTTAGCGGGTTGGGGGAGGGCTAACACTGAAGCTTTCTTT.